This TCR beta chain derives from a study of CD8 T cells in ankylosing spondylitis. General observations from the study: Peripheral blood samples showed relatively rare disease-linked clones, and these clones were CD8+.

TCRdb ran MiXCR on the 5' RACE reads and lists one entry per CDR3 protein. Of approximately 150,000 distinct CDR3 sequences detected, 9.8% appear once; the ten largest clones hold approximately 16%. As concerns this clonotype: Its target is not known.

The source is a female donor with ankylosing spondylitis or in good health (not recorded which). Sequenced sample: blood, either unsorted or a sorted T cell fraction (not recorded which).

The CDR3 sequence: CASSQDGSYNEQFF. CDR3 nucleotide sequence: TGTGCCAGCAGCCAAGACGGCAGTTACAATGAGCAGTTCTTC. The chain joins TRBV14 to TRBJ2-1, with no clear D. Trimming left V 0 bases short and J 4 bases short, with 7 bases between. The CDR3 covers 14 residues. Per the germline V gene, CDR1 is SGHDN and CDR2 is FVKESK.